This TCR beta chain was recorded in a study of beta chain features in type 1 diabetes. Study conclusions and caveats: Moderate but significant shortening of TCRB CDR3s was recorded in all four CD4+ subsets from Type 1 diabetes patients.

The CDR3 is 15 amino acids. CDR1 is SGHTA and CDR2 is FQGTGA in the germline V gene. Trimming shortened V by 5 bases and J by 1 base, and 14 bases separated the two germline ends. Reverse transcribing all isolated RNA meant expressed TCRB transcripts were sequenced. The repertoire was sequenced with immunoSEQ multiplex PCR; TCRdb's copy has only in-frame clones and lacks some. The data contain some 350,000 clones, around 10% of them singletons. On this clone itself: As yet, its antigen is unknown.

Sequencing was performed on central memory CD4+ T cells from blood. The chain combines TRBV7-3 with TRBJ1-2; the D is unclear. The TCR comes from a man under 40 with type 1 diabetes. The CDR3 is CASSGETYVNYGYTF. Written as DNA, the CDR3 is TGTGCCAGCAGCGGAGAGACATACGTTAACTATGGCTACACCTTC.